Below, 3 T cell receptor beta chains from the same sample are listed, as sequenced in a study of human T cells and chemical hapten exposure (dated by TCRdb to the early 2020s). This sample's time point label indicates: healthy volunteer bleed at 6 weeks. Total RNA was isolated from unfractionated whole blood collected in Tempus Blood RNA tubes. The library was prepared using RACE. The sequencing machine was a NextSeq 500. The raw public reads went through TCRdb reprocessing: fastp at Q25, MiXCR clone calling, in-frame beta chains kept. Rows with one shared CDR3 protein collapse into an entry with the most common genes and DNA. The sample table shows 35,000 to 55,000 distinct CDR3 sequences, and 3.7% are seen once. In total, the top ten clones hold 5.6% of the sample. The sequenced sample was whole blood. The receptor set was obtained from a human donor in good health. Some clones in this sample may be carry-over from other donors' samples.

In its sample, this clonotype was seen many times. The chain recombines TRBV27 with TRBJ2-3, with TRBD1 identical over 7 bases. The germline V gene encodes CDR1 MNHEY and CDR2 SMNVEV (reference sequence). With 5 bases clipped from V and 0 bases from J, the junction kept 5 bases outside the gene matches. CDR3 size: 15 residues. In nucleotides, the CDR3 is TGTGCCAGCAGTGAACAGGGGCTTAGCACAGATACGCAGTATTTT. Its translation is CASSEQGLSTDTQYF.

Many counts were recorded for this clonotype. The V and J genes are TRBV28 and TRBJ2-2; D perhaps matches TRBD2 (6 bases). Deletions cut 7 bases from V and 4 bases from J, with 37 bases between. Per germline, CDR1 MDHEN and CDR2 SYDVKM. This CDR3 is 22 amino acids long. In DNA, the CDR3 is TGTGCCAGCAACCCCCAGCCTAAACTATCGGAGGGCCCAGAGAGGGCCACCGGGGAGCTGTTTTTT. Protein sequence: CASNPQPKLSEGPERATGELFF.

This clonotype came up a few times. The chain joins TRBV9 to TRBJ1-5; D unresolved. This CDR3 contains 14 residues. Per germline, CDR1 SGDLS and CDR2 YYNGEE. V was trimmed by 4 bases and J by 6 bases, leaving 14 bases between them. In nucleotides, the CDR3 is TGTGCCAGCAGCCCCAGAGGCGGAGGTCAGCCCCAGCATTTT. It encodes CASSPRGGGQPQHF. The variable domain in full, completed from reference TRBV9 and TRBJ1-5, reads DSGVTQTPKHLITATGQRVTLRCSPRSGDLSVYWYQQSLDQGLQFLIQYYNGEERAKGNILERFSAQQFPDLHSELNLSSLELGDSALYFCASSPRGGGQPQHFGDGTRLSIL.